The T cell receptor beta chain described here comes from a study of human T cells and chemical hapten exposure. This clonotype was detected many times. CDR3 length equals 18 residues. Germline V gene data show CDR1 as MNHEY and CDR2 as SVGEGT. The V gene end was trimmed by 7 bases and the J gene end by 3 bases; junction bases not matched to a gene: 14. TCRdb reprocessed the RACE reads via MiXCR and lists one record per CDR3 protein. The data hold about 85,000 distinct CDR3 sequences, with 7.5% to 9.5% observed a single time. Stated time point: pre-sensitization, week 0. The sample's treatment: therapeutic diphenylcyclopropenone sensitization with weekly scalp DPC.

This sequence joins TRBV6-2 or TRBV6-3 and TRBJ1-5, with TRBD1 matching over 11 bases. This material consisted of whole blood, taken in connection with sensitization to the hapten diphenylcyclopropenone (DPC). The sequence derives from a man aged 40-49 years with alopecia areata. Some clones in this sample may be carry-over from other donors' samples. CDR3 protein: CASTSRTGGDRNNQPQHF. In DNA form, the CDR3 reads TGTGCCAGCACCTCCAGGACAGGGGGCGATCGGAACAATCAGCCCCAGCATTTT.